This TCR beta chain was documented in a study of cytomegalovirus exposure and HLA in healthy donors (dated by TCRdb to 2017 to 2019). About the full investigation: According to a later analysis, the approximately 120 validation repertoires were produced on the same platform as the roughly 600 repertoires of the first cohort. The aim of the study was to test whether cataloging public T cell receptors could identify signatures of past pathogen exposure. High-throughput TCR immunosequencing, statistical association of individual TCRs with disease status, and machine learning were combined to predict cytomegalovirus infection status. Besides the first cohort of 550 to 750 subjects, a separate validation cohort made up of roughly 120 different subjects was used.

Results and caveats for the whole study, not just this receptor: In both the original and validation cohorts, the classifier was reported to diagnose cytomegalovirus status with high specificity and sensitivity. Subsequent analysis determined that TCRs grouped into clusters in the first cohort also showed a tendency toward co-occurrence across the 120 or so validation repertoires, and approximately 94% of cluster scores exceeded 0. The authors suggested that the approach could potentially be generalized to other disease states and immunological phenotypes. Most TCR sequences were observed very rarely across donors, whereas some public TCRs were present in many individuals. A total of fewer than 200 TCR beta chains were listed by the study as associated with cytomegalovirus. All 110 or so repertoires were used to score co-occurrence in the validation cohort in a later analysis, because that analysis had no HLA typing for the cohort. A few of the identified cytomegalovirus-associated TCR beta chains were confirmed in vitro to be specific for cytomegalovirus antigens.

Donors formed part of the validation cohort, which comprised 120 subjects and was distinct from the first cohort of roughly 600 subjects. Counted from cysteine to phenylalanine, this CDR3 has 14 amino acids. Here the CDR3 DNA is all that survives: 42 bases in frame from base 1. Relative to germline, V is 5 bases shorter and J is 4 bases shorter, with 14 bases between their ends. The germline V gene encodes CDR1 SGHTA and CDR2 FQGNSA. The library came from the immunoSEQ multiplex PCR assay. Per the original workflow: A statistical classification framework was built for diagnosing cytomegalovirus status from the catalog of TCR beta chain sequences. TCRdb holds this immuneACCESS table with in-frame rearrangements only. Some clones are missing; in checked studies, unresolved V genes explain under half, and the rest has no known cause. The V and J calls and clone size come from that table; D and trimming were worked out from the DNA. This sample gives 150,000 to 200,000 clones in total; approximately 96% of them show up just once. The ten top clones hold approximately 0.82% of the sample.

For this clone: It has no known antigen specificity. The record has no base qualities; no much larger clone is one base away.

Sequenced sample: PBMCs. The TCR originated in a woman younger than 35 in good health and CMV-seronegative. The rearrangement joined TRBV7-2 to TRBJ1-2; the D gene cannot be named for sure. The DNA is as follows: TGTGCCAGCAGCCCACCCGGGGTTCTCTATGGCTACACCTTC. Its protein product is CASSPPGVLYGYTF. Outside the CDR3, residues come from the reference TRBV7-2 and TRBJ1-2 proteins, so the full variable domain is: GAGVSQSPSNKVTEKGKDVELRCDPISGHTALYWYRQSLGQGLEFLIYFQGNSAPDKSGLPSDRFSAERTGGSVSTLTIQRTQQEDSAVYLCASSPPGVLYGYTFGSGTRLTVV.